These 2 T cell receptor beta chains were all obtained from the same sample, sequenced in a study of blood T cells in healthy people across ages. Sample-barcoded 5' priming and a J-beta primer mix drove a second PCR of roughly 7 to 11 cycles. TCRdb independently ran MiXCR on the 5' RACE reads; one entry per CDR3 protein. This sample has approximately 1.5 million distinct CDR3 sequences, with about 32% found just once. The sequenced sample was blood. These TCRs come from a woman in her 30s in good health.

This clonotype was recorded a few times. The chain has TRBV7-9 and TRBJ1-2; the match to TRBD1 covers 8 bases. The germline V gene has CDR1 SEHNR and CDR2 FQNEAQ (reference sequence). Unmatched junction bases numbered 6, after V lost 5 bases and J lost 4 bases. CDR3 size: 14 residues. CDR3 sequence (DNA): TGTGCCAGCAGCCGGGAGGACAGGGTCTATGGCTACACCTTC. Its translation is CASSREDRVYGYTF.

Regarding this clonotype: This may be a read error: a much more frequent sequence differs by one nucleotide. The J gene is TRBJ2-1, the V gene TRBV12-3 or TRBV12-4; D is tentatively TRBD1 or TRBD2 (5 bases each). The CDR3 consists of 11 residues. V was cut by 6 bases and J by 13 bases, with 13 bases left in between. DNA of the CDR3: TGTGCCAGCAGGGGTCCAGGGACCCAGTTCTTC. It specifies CASRGPGTQFF.